One TCR beta chain is described in this entry. Its specificity is unknown. This record comes from a study of siplizumab effects on memory and regulatory T cells. Study-level points and caveats: Proliferating siplizumab-culture Tregs lacked confirmation of suppressive function. Some alloreactive sequences were traceable to unstimulated CD4+ memory cells, and siplizumab significantly reduced them.

The table came from immunoSEQ multiplex PCR; TCRdb's copy has only in-frame clones and leaves some out. Of approximately 120,000 clones listed, 92% are singletons. The CDR3 covers 19 residues. The germline gives CDR1 SGHAT, CDR2 FQNNGV. Losses at the gene ends were 0 bases for V and 0 bases for J; bases not matched to a gene: 11. V gene TRBV11-2 combines with J gene TRBJ2-3, with TRBD2 matching over 8 bases. Sequencing used Tregs sorted from blood. The receptor was isolated from a human donor in good health. The CDR3 region is CASSLDLPGLVDSTDTQYF. Here the CDR3 DNA reads TGTGCCAGCAGCTTAGATTTACCGGGACTAGTAGATAGCACAGATACGCAGTATTTT.